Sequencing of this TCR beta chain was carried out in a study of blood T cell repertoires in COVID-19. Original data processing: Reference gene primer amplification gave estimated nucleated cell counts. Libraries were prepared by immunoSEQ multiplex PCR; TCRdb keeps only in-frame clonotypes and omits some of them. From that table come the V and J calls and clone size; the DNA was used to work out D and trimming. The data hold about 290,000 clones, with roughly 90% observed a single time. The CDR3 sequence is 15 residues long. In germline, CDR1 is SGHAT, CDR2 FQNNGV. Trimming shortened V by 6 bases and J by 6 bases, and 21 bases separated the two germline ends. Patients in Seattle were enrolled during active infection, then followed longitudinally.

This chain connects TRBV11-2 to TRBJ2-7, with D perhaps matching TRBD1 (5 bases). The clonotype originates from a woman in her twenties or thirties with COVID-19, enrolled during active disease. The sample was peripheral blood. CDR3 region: CASSPRAGISGEQYF. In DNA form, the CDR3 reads TGTGCCAGCAGTCCTAGGGCAGGGATAAGTGGCGAGCAGTACTTC.